Presented here are 15 T cell receptor beta chains from one specimen sequenced in a study of regulatory dendritic cells for organ transplantation. This table comes from immunoSEQ multiplex PCR, and its TCRdb copy is limited to in-frame clones, with some not included. In the table there are 25,000 to 30,000 clones, 82% of which are singletons. Sequenced sample: naive CD8+ T cells from blood. Described subset: CD45RA+ naive T cells. The source is a human donor in good health.

V gene TRBV6-5 combines with J gene TRBJ1-4, with TRBD1 as a possible D gene (5 bases). The length of the CDR3 is 14 residues. Germline V gene data show CDR1 as MNHEY and CDR2 as SVGAGI. V was pared by 5 bases and J by 7 bases, with 14 bases between. The CDR3 here is CASSPQGWGEKLFF. CDR3 DNA sequence: TGTGCCAGCAGTCCCCAGGGATGGGGTGAAAAACTGTTTTTT.

The rearrangement links TRBV2 to TRBJ1-5; 7 bases are shared with TRBD1. The CDR3 loop spans 18 amino acids. With 5 bases clipped from V and 0 bases from J, the junction kept 13 bases outside the gene matches. Germline lookup yields CDR1 SNHLY and CDR2 FYNNEI. CDR3 loop: CASSLDRDVLDSNQPQHF. In DNA, the CDR3 is TGTGCCAGCAGTCTTGACAGGGACGTCTTGGATAGCAATCAGCCCCAGCATTTT.

The genes are TRBV4-3 and TRBJ1-4; 9 bases map to TRBD1. Germline lookup yields CDR1 LGHNA and CDR2 YSLEER. J lost 7 bases, V lost 3 bases, and 9 bases had no gene match. The CDR3 has 16 residues. This CDR3 is CASSQGGTGLFEKLFF. DNA of the CDR3: TGCGCCAGCAGCCAGGGGGGGACAGGGTTGTTTGAAAAACTGTTTTTT.

V usage is TRBV4-3 and J usage is TRBJ2-1, with 8 positions matching TRBD2. The V gene end was trimmed by 1 base and the J gene end by 5 bases; junction bases not matched to a gene: 4. The V gene's germline CDR1 is LGHNA and CDR2 YSLEER. The length of the CDR3 is 15 residues. CDR3 amino acids: CASSQVRGGHNEQFF. For the CDR3, the DNA is TGCGCCAGCAGCCAAGTTCGGGGGGGCCACAATGAGCAGTTCTTC.

The genes are TRBV4-1 and TRBJ1-2; 7 bases map to TRBD1. Germline V gene sequence: CDR1 MGHRA, CDR2 YSYEKL. V lost 1 base, J lost 4 bases, and 3 bases stayed unmatched. This CDR3 is 14 amino acids long. Here the CDR3 reads CASSQGQGAYGYTF. CDR3 DNA: TGCGCCAGCAGCCAAGGACAGGGAGCCTATGGCTACACCTTC.

The chain employs TRBV4-1 and TRBJ1-4; 7 bases are shared with TRBD1. Unmatched junction bases numbered 8, after V lost 4 bases and J lost 6 bases. Germline-derived CDR1 and CDR2 are MGHRA and YSYEKL. The CDR3 runs to 15 residues. CDR3 DNA: TGCGCCAGCAGCCCCTGGACAGGCTTGGATGAAAAACTGTTTTTT. It is translated as CASSPWTGLDEKLFF.

This clone was seen a handful of times. V and J are TRBV7-6 and TRBJ2-7; D gene unclear. Trimming removed 1 base from V and 3 bases from J, with 10 bases in between. This CDR3 is 14 amino acids long. From germline, CDR1 is SGHVS and CDR2 FNYEAQ. For the CDR3, the DNA is TGTGCCAGCAGCTTAGGGGCTGACCTCTACGAGCAGTACTTC. This sequence encodes CASSLGADLYEQYF.

The chain combines TRBV15 with TRBJ1-4; D gene uncertain. The CDR3 totals 13 residues. Germline values: CDR1 LNHNV, CDR2 YYDKDF (reference sequence). V dropped 4 bases and J dropped 6 bases, with 9 bases sitting between them. CDR3 DNA: TGTGCCACCAGCATGGTGGAGGATGAAAAACTGTTTTTT. It encodes CATSMVEDEKLFF.

The chain recombines TRBV5-1 with TRBJ1-1; 7 nucleotides line up with TRBD1. Losses at the gene ends were 3 bases for V and 7 bases for J; bases not matched to a gene: 9. From germline, CDR1 is SGHRS and CDR2 YFSETQ. The CDR3 has 14 amino acids. CDR3 sequence (DNA): TGCGCCAGCAGCTGGACAGGTTCGGTCGATGAAGCTTTCTTT. Translating gives CASSWTGSVDEAFF.

V and J are TRBV7-9 and TRBJ2-1; D remains unclear. Germline CDR1 reads SEHNR; CDR2 reads FQNEAQ (reference sequence). Trimming took off 1 base at V and 7 bases at J, with 11 bases between the two ends. The CDR3 runs to 14 residues. CDR3 DNA: TGTGCCAGCAGCTTAGTAAACGGGTTGAATGAGCAGTTCTTC. It codes for CASSLVNGLNEQFF. The complete variable domain, with remaining parts taken from reference TRBV7-9 and TRBJ2-1, reads DTGVSQNPRHKITKRGQNVTFRCDPISEHNRLYWYRQTLGQGPEFLTYFQNEAQLEKSRLLSDRFSAERPKGSFSTLEIQRTEQGDSAMYLCASSLVNGLNEQFFGPGTRLTVL.

This chain uses TRBV2 with TRBJ2-7; 8 bases are shared with TRBD1. CDR1 is SNHLY, CDR2 FYNNEI, per germline. The CDR3 runs to 14 residues. The V and J ends lost 10 bases and 7 bases, in that order; junction bases with no gene match: 15. The CDR3 is CATEQTGAVFEQYF. The CDR3 DNA reads as TGTGCCACCGAGCAGACAGGGGCCGTCTTTGAGCAGTACTTC.

A single count supports this clone. In DNA, the CDR3 is TGTGCCAGCAGCCCAGGGACTAGTGGAGGGGAGACCCAGTACTTC. This sequence encodes CASSPGTSGGETQYF. The chain is built from TRBV7-9 and TRBJ2-5; 8 bases are shared with TRBD2. The germline V gene has CDR1 SEHNR and CDR2 FQNEAQ (reference sequence). This CDR3 is built from 15 residues. Germline trimming cut 5 bases from V and 5 bases from J; bases unmatched to any gene: 10.

This clone was counted a single time. The genes are TRBV13 and TRBJ2-1; D ambiguous. V gave up 10 bases and J gave up 2 bases, with 15 bases separating them. The CDR3 totals 14 residues. CDR1 PRHDT and CDR2 FYEKMQ come from the germline V gene (reference sequence). CDR3: CATTLRTTYNEQFF. The CDR3 region has the DNA TGTGCCACCACCCTGCGTACCACCTACAATGAGCAGTTCTTC.

The V and J genes are TRBV29-1 and TRBJ2-3; 7 bases are a match to TRBD2. Trimming cost V 6 bases and J 2 bases; bases outside gene matches: 11. The CDR3 is 15 residues long. Germline CDR1 is SQVTM and CDR2 is ANQGSEA. The CDR3 reads CSVTGMERDTDTQYF. The CDR3 bases are TGCAGCGTGACCGGGATGGAGCGGGACACAGATACGCAGTATTTT.

The chain links TRBV29-1 to TRBJ1-2; a possible D gene is TRBD1 (6 bases). CDR1 is SQVTM and CDR2 is ANQGSEA in the germline V gene. The CDR3 spans 11 residues. Trimming took 7 bases from V and 7 from J, leaving 13 bases between them. In DNA, the CDR3 is TGCAGCGCCCTTGGGGGGGCTGGCTACACCTTC. It specifies CSALGGAGYTF.